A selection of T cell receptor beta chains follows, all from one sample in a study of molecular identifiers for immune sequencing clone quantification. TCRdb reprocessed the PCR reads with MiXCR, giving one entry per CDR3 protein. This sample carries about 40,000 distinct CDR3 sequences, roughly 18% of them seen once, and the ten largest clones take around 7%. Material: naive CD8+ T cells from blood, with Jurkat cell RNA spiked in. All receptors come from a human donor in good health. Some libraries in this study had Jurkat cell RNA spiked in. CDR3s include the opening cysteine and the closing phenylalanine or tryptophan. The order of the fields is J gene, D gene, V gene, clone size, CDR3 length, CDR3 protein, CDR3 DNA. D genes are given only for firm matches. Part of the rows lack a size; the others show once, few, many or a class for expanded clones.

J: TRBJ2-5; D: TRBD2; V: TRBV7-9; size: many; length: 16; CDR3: CASSFPAGGHQETQYF; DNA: TGTGCCAGCAGCTTTCCAGCGGGAGGCCACCAAGAGACCCAGTACTTC
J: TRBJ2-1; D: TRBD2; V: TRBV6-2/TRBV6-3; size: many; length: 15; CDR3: CASSYVAGTYNEQFF; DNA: TGTGCCAGCAGTTACGTAGCGGGAACCTACAATGAGCAGTTCTTC
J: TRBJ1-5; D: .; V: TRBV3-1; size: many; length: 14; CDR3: CASSQDLKRQPQHF; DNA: TGTGCCAGCAGCCAAGATCTCAAGCGCCAGCCCCAGCATTTT
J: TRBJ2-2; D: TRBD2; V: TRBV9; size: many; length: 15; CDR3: CASTPISGFDGELFF; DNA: TGTGCCAGCACCCCGATTAGCGGGTTCGACGGGGAGCTGTTTTTT
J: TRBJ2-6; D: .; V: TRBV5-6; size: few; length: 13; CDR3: CASRTSGANVLTF; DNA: TGTGCCAGCCGGACCAGTGGGGCCAACGTCCTGACTTTC
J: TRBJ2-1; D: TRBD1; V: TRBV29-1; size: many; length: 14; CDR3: CSVVGQGGYNEQFF; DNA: TGCAGCGTTGTTGGACAGGGGGGCTACAATGAGCAGTTCTTC
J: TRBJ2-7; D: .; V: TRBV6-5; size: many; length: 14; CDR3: CASSYTGRNYEQYF; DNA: TGTGCCAGCAGTTATACGGGACGAAACTACGAGCAGTACTTC
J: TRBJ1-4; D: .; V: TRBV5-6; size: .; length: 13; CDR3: CAGSLGTGEKLFF; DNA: TGTGCCGGCAGCTTGGGTACAGGCGAAAAGCTGTTTTTT
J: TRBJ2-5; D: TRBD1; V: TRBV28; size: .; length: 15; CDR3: CASRMTGVGEETQYF; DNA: TGTGCCAGCAGGATGACAGGGGTTGGGGAAGAGACCCAGTACTTC
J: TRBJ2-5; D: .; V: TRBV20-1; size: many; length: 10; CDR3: CSAAKETQYF; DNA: TGCAGTGCCGCGAAGGAGACCCAGTACTTC
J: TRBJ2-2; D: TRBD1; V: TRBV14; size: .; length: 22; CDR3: CASSHSRSPPGQGAPGTGELFF; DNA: TGTGCCAGCAGCCACAGCCGATCCCCTCCGGGACAGGGGGCGCCGGGCACCGGGGAGCTGTTTTTT
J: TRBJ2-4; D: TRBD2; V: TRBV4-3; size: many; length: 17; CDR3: CASSQVILAGGPNIQYF; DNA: TGCGCCAGCAGCCAAGTTATTCTAGCGGGAGGGCCAAACATTCAGTACTTC
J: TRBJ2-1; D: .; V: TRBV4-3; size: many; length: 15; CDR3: CASSQETAKPYEQFF; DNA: TGCGCCAGCAGCCAAGAGACGGCCAAACCCTATGAGCAGTTCTTC
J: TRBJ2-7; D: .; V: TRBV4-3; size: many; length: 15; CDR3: CASSQDEGPSYEQYF; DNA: TGCGCCAGCAGCCAAGATGAGGGACCCAGCTACGAGCAGTACTTC
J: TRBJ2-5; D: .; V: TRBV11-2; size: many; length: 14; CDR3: CASSRPDGQETQYF; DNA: TGTGCCAGCAGCCGCCCGGACGGACAAGAGACCCAGTACTTC
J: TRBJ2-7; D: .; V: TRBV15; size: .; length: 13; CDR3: CATSQRLEWEQYF; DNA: TGTGCCACCAGCCAGCGACTAGAGTGGGAGCAGTACTTC
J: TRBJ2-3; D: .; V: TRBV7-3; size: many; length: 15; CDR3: CASSLTGAHSDTQYF; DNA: TGTGCCAGCAGCTTAACAGGGGCTCACTCAGATACGCAGTATTTT
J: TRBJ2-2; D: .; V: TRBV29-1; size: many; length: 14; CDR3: CSVEGLGIAGELFF; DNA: TGCAGCGTTGAAGGCCTCGGAATCGCCGGGGAGCTGTTTTTT
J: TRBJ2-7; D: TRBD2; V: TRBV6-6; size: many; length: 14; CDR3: CASTQLAGGYEQYF; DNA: TGTGCCAGCACCCAACTAGCGGGAGGGTACGAGCAGTACTTC
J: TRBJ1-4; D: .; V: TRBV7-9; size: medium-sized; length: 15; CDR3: CASSLPEWGNEKLFF; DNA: TGTGCCAGCAGCTTACCCGAGTGGGGGAACGAAAAACTGTTTTTT
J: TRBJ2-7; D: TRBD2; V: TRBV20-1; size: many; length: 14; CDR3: CSATGTSGTYEQYF; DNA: TGCAGTGCCACTGGGACTAGCGGGACCTACGAGCAGTACTTC
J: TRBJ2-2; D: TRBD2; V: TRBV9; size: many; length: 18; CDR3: CASSPPTSLTSNTGELFF; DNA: TGTGCCAGCAGCCCCCCGACTAGCCTAACGTCCAACACCGGGGAGCTGTTTTTT
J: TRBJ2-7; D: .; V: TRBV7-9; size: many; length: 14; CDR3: CASSPPGHNYEQYF; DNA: TGTGCCAGCAGCCCACCGGGACACAACTACGAGCAGTACTTC
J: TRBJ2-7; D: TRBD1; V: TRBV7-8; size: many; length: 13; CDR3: CASSPDRAYEQYF; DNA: TGTGCCAGCAGCCCGGACAGGGCCTACGAGCAGTACTTC
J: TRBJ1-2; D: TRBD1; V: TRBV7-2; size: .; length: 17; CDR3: CASSLDPDRGQSYGYTF; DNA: TGTGCCAGCAGCTTAGACCCTGACAGGGGGCAAAGCTATGGCTACACCTTC
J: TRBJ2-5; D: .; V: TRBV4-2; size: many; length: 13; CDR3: CASSPRDEETQYF; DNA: TGTGCCAGCAGCCCCCGGGACGAAGAGACCCAGTACTTC
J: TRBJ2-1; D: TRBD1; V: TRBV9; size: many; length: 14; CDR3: CASSADRGYNEQFF; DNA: TGTGCCAGCAGCGCCGACAGGGGTTACAATGAGCAGTTCTTC
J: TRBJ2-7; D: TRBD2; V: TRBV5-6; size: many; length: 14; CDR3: CASSLKREGREQYF; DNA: TGTGCCAGCAGCTTGAAGCGGGAGGGCCGGGAGCAGTACTTC
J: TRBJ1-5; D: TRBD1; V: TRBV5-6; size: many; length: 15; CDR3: CASSWPGQQHQPQHF; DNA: TGTGCCAGCAGCTGGCCGGGACAGCAACATCAGCCCCAGCATTTT
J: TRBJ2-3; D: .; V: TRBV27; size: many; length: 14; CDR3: CASSALGSADTQYF; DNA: TGTGCCAGCAGTGCTCTCGGCTCGGCAGATACGCAGTATTTT
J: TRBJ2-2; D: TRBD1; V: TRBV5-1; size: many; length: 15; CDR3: CASSFPGQGFGELFF; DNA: TGCGCCAGCAGCTTCCCAGGACAGGGATTCGGGGAGCTGTTTTTT
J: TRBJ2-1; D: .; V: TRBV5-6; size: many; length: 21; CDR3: CASRRVGIRTVKRSSYNEQFF; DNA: TGTGCCAGCAGGAGAGTAGGGATCCGGACTGTGAAGCGGAGCTCCTACAATGAGCAGTTCTTC
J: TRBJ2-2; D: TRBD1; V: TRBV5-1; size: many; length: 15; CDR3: CASSLVGGSTGELFF; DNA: TGCGCCAGCAGCTTGGTAGGGGGCAGCACCGGGGAGCTGTTTTTT
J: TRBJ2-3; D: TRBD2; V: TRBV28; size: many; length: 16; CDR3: CASSPEAGVWADTQYF; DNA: TGTGCCAGCAGCCCTGAAGCGGGAGTTTGGGCAGATACGCAGTATTTT
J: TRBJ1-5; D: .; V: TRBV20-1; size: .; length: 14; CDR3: CSIPGLYSNQPQHF; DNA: TGCAGTATCCCGGGACTCTATAGCAATCAGCCCCAGCATTTT
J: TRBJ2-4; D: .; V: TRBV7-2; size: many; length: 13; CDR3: CASVGWDKNIQYF; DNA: TGTGCCAGCGTAGGGTGGGACAAAAACATTCAGTACTTC
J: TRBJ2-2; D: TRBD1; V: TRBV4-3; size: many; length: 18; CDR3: CASSQDLAGTGSTGELFF; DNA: TGCGCCAGCAGCCAAGATCTCGCGGGGACAGGGTCCACCGGGGAGCTGTTTTTT
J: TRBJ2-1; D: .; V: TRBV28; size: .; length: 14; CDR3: CASSSRPTYNEQIF; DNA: TGTGCCAGCAGTAGCAGACCTACATACAATGAGCAGATCTTC
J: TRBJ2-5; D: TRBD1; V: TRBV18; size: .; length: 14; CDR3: CASSPVDREETQYF; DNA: TGTGCCAGCTCACCTGTGGACAGGGAAGAGACCCAGTACTTC
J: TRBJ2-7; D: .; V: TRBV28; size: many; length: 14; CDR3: CASSSRLIAYEQYF; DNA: TGTGCCAGCAGTTCCAGGTTAATCGCCTACGAGCAGTACTTC
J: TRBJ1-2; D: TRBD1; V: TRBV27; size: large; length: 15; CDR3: CASSFSQGAFYGYTF; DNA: TGTGCCAGCAGTTTTTCTCAGGGGGCGTTTTATGGCTACACCTTC
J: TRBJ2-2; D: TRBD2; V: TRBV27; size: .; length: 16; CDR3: CASSFSSGRDTGELFF; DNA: TGTGCCAGCAGTTTCTCAAGCGGGAGGGACACCGGGGAGCTGTTTTTT
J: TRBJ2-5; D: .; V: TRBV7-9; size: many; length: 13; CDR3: CASSRTPQETQYF; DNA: TGTGCCAGCAGCCGGACCCCTCAAGAGACCCAGTACTTC